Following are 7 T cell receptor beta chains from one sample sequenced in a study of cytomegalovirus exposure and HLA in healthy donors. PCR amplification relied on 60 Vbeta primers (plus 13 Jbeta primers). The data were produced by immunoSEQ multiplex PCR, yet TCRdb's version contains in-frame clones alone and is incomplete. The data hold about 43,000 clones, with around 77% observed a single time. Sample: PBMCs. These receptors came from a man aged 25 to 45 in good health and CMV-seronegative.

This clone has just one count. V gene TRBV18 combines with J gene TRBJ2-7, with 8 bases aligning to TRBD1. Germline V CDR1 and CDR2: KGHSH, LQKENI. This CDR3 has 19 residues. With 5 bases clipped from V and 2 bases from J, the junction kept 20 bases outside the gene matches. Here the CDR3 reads CASSTKDRGTFRRTYEQYF. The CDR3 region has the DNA TGTGCCAGCTCAACGAAAGACAGGGGTACTTTTAGGAGAACCTACGAGCAGTACTTC.

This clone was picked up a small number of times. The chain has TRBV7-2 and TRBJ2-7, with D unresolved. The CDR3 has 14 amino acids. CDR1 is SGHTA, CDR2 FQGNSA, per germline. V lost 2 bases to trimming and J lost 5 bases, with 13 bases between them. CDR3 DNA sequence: TGTGCCAGCAGCTTATTAACCCGAGAGGACGAGCAGTACTTC. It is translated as CASSLLTREDEQYF.

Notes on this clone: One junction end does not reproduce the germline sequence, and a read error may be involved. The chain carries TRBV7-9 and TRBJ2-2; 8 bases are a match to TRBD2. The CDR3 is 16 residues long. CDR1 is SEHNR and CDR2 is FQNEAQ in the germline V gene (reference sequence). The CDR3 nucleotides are TGTTCCAGCACCCCCCCGGCGGGAGGATACACCGGGGAGCTGTTTTTT. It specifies CSSTPPAGGYTGELFF.

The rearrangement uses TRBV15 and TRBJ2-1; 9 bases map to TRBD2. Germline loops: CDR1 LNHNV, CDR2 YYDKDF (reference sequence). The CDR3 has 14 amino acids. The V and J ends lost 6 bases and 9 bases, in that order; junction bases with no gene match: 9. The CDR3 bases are TGTGCCACCAGTATCTCACTAGCGGGCGTTGAGCAGTTCTTC. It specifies CATSISLAGVEQFF.

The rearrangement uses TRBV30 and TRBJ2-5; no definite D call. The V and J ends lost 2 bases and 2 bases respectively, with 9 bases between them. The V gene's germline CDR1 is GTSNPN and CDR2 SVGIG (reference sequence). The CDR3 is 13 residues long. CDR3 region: CAWSSRLQETQYF. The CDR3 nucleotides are TGTGCCTGGAGTTCACGGTTACAAGAGACCCAGTACTTC.

The CDR3 bases are TGTGCTAGTGGTCCCGGGGAGGGGCTTTACTCTGGAAACACCATATATTTT. Translated: CASGPGEGLYSGNTIYF. The chain employs TRBV12-5 and TRBJ1-3, with D tentatively TRBD1 (5 bases). CDR3 length: 17 amino acids. The V end lost 5 bases, the J end lost 0 bases, and 17 bases lay between the germline ends. Germline CDR1 and CDR2: LGHNT and FRNRAP.

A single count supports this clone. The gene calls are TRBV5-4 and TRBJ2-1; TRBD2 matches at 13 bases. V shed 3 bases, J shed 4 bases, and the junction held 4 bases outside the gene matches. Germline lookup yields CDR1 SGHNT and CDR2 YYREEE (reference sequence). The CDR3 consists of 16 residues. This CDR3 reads CASSSGTSGIYNEQFF. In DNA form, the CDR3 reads TGTGCCAGCAGCTCGGGGACTAGCGGGATATACAATGAGCAGTTCTTC.